These T cell receptor beta chains were read from a single sample in a study of identical twins. TCRdb called the 5' RACE reads again in MiXCR, with one record for every CDR3 protein. The sample lists about 660,000 distinct CDR3 sequences, around 8.3% seen once, with roughly 0.97% in the top ten. These data were also reused for a study on yellow fever vaccine responses in identical twins.

Sequencing was done on a sample of PBMCs. These receptors were collected from a young woman in good health. The CDR3 runs from the conserved cysteine through the conserved F or W. The order of the fields is CDR3 length, D gene, clone size, J gene, V gene, CDR3 DNA, CDR3 protein. D genes are given only for firm matches. Part of the rows lack a size; the others show once, few, many or a class for expanded clones.

16	TRBD2	many	TRBJ2-3	TRBV3-1	TGTGCCAGCAGCCAAGATAGCGGGGGGGCCGGGGATACGCAGTATTTT	CASSQDSGGAGDTQYF
16	TRBD2	few	TRBJ2-3	TRBV30	TGTGCCTGGAGTCTTCAGGGGACTAGAGGTTCGGATACGCAGTATTTT	CAWSLQGTRGSDTQYF
14	.	few	TRBJ2-5	TRBV6-5	TGTGCCAGCAGTTACTCGAGAGGGCCGGAGACCCAGTACTTC	CASSYSRGPETQYF
15	.	.	TRBJ1-1	TRBV7-9	TGTGCCAGCAGCTCACTTTCGACTGAAGTCACTGAAGCTTTCTTT	CASSSLSTEVTEAFF
14	.	many	TRBJ2-2	TRBV20-1	TGCAGTGCTAATTCACCACTGAACACCGGGGAGCTGTTTTTT	CSANSPLNTGELFF
15	.	.	TRBJ2-7	TRBV12-3/TRBV12-4	TGTGCCAGCAGTAATCCCTACCAGGGAACCTACGAGCAGTACTTC	CASSNPYQGTYEQYF
11	.	.	TRBJ2-7	TRBV29-1	TGCAGCGTTGTAGATCTATACGAGCAGTACTTC	CSVVDLYEQYF
15	TRBD1	many	TRBJ2-7	TRBV12-3/TRBV12-4	TGTGCCAGCAGTCCTGGGGACAGGGGAGTTTACGAGCAGTACTTC	CASSPGDRGVYEQYF
15	.	.	TRBJ2-1	TRBV6-5	TGTGCCAGCAGTTACCTACACACGGGGGTCAATGAGCAGTTCTTC	CASSYLHTGVNEQFF
13	.	few	TRBJ1-1	TRBV6-4	TGTGCCAGCAGCGTAGAACTGAACACTGAAGCTTTCTTT	CASSVELNTEAFF
14	.	.	TRBJ2-7	TRBV6-2/TRBV6-3	TGTGCCAGCAGTTACTCGGACAGACCACTCGAGCAGTACTTC	CASSYSDRPLEQYF
12	.	many	TRBJ1-5	TRBV7-2	TGTGCCAGCATGGAAAGGGTTCAGCCCCAGCATTTT	CASMERVQPQHF
14	.	many	TRBJ1-4	TRBV7-2	TGTGCCAGCAGCCGCGACAGATGGGAAGAAAAACTGTTTTTT	CASSRDRWEEKLFF
14	.	many	TRBJ2-1	TRBV3-1	TGTGCCAGCAGCCAAGATCTAGGGTCCAATGAGCAGTTCTTC	CASSQDLGSNEQFF
15	TRBD2	few	TRBJ2-7	TRBV2	TGTGCCAGCAGTGAAGATGCGGGAGGGCCCTACGAGCAGTACTTC	CASSEDAGGPYEQYF
14	.	.	TRBJ2-7	TRBV5-6	TGTGCCAGCAGCTTGGCAGGGAGGACCTACGAGCAGTACTTC	CASSLAGRTYEQYF
15	.	.	TRBJ2-1	TRBV12-3/TRBV12-4	TGTGCCAGCAGTCTACACCAGGGGGGTACGAATGAGCAGTTCTTC	CASSLHQGGTNEQFF
16	TRBD1	few	TRBJ1-3	TRBV28	TGTGCCAGCAGTTCACAGACAGGGGACGTTGGAAACACCATATATTTT	CASSSQTGDVGNTIYF
19	TRBD2	few	TRBJ2-3	TRBV2	TGTGCCAGCTCGATTGGGAAGCCGGGACTAGTTCCCTTCACAGATACGCAGTATTTT	CASSIGKPGLVPFTDTQYF
16	.	few	TRBJ2-1	TRBV20-1	TGCAGTGCTAGAGATCCGAGCGGGTTGTCCTACAATGAGCAGTTCTTC	CSARDPSGLSYNEQFF
16	TRBD2	many	TRBJ2-5	TRBV7-9	TGTGCCAGCAGCTCCGGGACTAGCGGGGGACAAGAGACCCAGTACTTC	CASSSGTSGGQETQYF
14	.	.	TRBJ2-5	TRBV29-1	TGCAGCGCCCCGTTGAGGGCCAGCCAAGAGACCCAGTACTTC	CSAPLRASQETQYF
14	.	few	TRBJ2-1	TRBV29-1	TGCAGCGTTGAACTGATCAGCTCCTACAATGAGCAGTTCTTC	CSVELISSYNEQFF
16	TRBD2	few	TRBJ2-5	TRBV4-3	TGCGCCAGCAGCCCCGCGGGGGGTCCCCTCCCAGGTTCCCAGTACTTC	CASSPAGGPLPGSQYF
14	TRBD1	.	TRBJ2-5	TRBV24-1	TGTGCCACCAGTGAAAGACAGGGGAGTGAGACCCAGTACTTC	CATSERQGSETQYF
14	TRBD2	.	TRBJ2-1	TRBV14	TGTGCCAGCAGCCAAGCCCTAGCGGGAGCCCCTAGGTTCTTC	CASSQALAGAPRFF
13	.	many	TRBJ2-1	TRBV12-3/TRBV12-4	TGTGCCAGCAGTTCTTCCGGGGCAGGGGAGCAGTTCTTC	CASSSSGAGEQFF
13	.	.	TRBJ2-1	TRBV15	TGTGCCACCAGCCTTGGGCACCCCAATGAGCAGTTCTTC	CATSLGHPNEQFF
15	TRBD2	.	TRBJ2-3	TRBV2	TGTGCCAGCATGTGGGCGGGAGGTAGCACAGATACGCAGTATTTT	CASMWAGGSTDTQYF
13	.	few	TRBJ2-5	TRBV15	TGTGCCACCAGCGGGGGGCTCCAAGAGACCCAGTACTTC	CATSGGLQETQYF
14	.	.	TRBJ2-1	TRBV3-1	TGTGCCAGCAGCCGCTTGGCTCCTGACAATGAGCAGTTCTTC	CASSRLAPDNEQFF
13	.	few	TRBJ2-3	TRBV10-1	TGCGCCAGGGACGCGGGACTGACAGATACGCAGTATTTT	CARDAGLTDTQYF
13	.	.	TRBJ2-7	TRBV6-1	TGTGCCAGCAGTGAACCCTTAATCTACGAGCAGTACTTC	CASSEPLIYEQYF
14	.	many	TRBJ2-5	TRBV2	TGTGCCAGCACCCTTGGATTAGCAAAAGAGACCCAGTACTTC	CASTLGLAKETQYF
12	.	few	TRBJ2-7	TRBV10-1	TGCGCCAGCAGTGGGCTAATATCCGAGCAGTACTTC	CASSGLISEQYF
14	TRBD2	few	TRBJ2-1	TRBV20-1	TGCAGTGCTCCGACTAGCGGGAGTGCGTATGAGCAGTTCTTC	CSAPTSGSAYEQFF
14	TRBD2	.	TRBJ2-5	TRBV12-3/TRBV12-4	TGTGCCAGCGCCCCGGGCGGACTAGCGGAGACCCAGTACTTC	CASAPGGLAETQYF
14	TRBD2	few	TRBJ2-7	TRBV27	TGTGCCAGCAGTTTACGGGAGGGCGCCTACGAGCAGTACTTC	CASSLREGAYEQYF
13	TRBD1	many	TRBJ2-5	TRBV12-3/TRBV12-4	TGTGCCAGCAGCCGGACAGGGAGCCAGACCCAGTACTTC	CASSRTGSQTQYF
15	.	few	TRBJ2-7	TRBV7-3	TGTGCCAGCAGCTTAAACCCGGCAGGGAGTGGCGAGCAGTACTTC	CASSLNPAGSGEQYF
14	.	few	TRBJ2-3	TRBV7-9	TGTGCCAGCAGCCCCGCAAAGGGAATAGGTACGCAGTATTTT	CASSPAKGIGTQYF
13	.	many	TRBJ2-7	TRBV29-1	TGCAGCGTTGAAGGTGGTTCGGCAGGGGCAAAGTACTTC	CSVEGGSAGAKYF
12	.	.	TRBJ2-7	TRBV6-2/TRBV6-3	TGTGCCAGCAGTTTAGACAGCAACGAGCAGTACTTC	CASSLDSNEQYF
16	.	few	TRBJ2-7	TRBV24-1	TGTGCCACCAGTGGCTTGAGCGCGGACCATCGATACGAGCAGTACTTC	CATSGLSADHRYEQYF
13	TRBD1	many	TRBJ2-5	TRBV27	TGTGCCAGCAGCCTACAGGGGGCAGAGACCCAGTACTTC	CASSLQGAETQYF
14	TRBD2	.	TRBJ2-1	TRBV5-1	TGCGCCAGCAGCTTGGTCCTAGCGGGAGGTGAGCAGTTCTTC	CASSLVLAGGEQFF
15	TRBD2	many	TRBJ2-5	TRBV12-3/TRBV12-4	TGTGCCAGCAGTTTATTGACTAGCGGGAGGGAGACCCAGTACTTC	CASSLLTSGRETQYF
15	.	few	TRBJ2-7	TRBV7-9	TGTGCCAGCAGGCCGACAGGAGTGGCCACCTATGAGCAGTACTTC	CASRPTGVATYEQYF
14	.	few	TRBJ2-4	TRBV7-2	TGTGCCAGCAGCTTCGCTAGTGCCAAAAACATTCAGTACTTC	CASSFASAKNIQYF
16	TRBD1	.	TRBJ2-3	TRBV24-1	TGTGCCACCAGTGATTCCCCGGGACAGGACACAGATACGCAGTATTTT	CATSDSPGQDTDTQYF
14	.	.	TRBJ2-7	TRBV6-2/TRBV6-3	TGTGCCAGCAGTTACTCGACAGCATACTACGAGCAGTACTTC	CASSYSTAYYEQYF
15	TRBD1	.	TRBJ2-5	TRBV6-5	TGTGCCAGCAGTTGGGACAGGGCAAAGATAGAGACCCAGTACTTC	CASSWDRAKIETQYF
14	.	many	TRBJ2-3	TRBV29-1	TGCAGCGTTGACAGGGAGACTAGCACAGATACGCAGTATTTT	CSVDRETSTDTQYF